The 14 T cell receptor beta chains listed next were all sequenced from one sample in a study of post-analysis software for immune sequencing data. Unique molecular identifiers tagged the TCR beta cDNA libraries. TCRdb re-called the PCR reads with MiXCR, one entry per CDR3 protein. The profile shows fewer than 550,000 distinct CDR3 sequences, around 36% of them singletons. The antigens of these receptors remain unknown. Study-level findings and limits: The study found TRBV5-6, TRBV5-1 and TRBV20-1 among about five TRBV segments more frequent in patients than controls.

The sample consisted of blood. The origin of the receptors is a girl younger than 18 with multiple sclerosis.

The genes are TRBV4-1 and TRBJ1-2; D may be TRBD1 (6 bases). Germline V gives CDR1 MGHRA, CDR2 YSYEKL. This CDR3 is built from 15 residues. V gave up 4 bases and J gave up 8 bases, with 20 bases separating them. The CDR3 loop reads CASSREQGVGKGYTF. The CDR3 coding sequence is TGCGCCAGCAGCCGAGAACAGGGCGTAGGGAAAGGCTACACCTTC.

The chain carries TRBV29-1 and TRBJ1-2; D unclear. The length of the CDR3 is 13 residues. V shed 7 bases and J shed 3 bases, with 15 bases lying between them. Germline assignment: CDR1 SQVTM and CDR2 ANQGSEA. The CDR3 loop is CSARALQHYGYTF. The CDR3 nucleotides read TGCAGCGCACGGGCCCTTCAGCACTATGGCTACACCTTC.

This clonotype was found a few times. The chain links TRBV20-1 to TRBJ2-3; the match to TRBD2 covers 7 bases. Germline V gene sequence: CDR1 DFQATT, CDR2 SNEGSKA (reference sequence). With 5 bases clipped from V and 2 bases from J, the junction kept 4 bases outside the gene matches. This CDR3 has 13 amino acids. The CDR3: CSAVRGDTDTQYF. In DNA form, the CDR3 reads TGCAGTGCTGTTCGGGGGGACACAGATACGCAGTATTTT.

This clonotype was recorded once. This chain joins TRBV20-1 and TRBJ1-5, with 7 bases aligning to TRBD1. The CDR3 runs 15 residues. Germline-derived CDR1 and CDR2 are DFQATT and SNEGSKA (reference sequence). The ends lost 8 bases at V and 0 bases at J; junction bases unmatched: 10. The CDR3 protein is CSSIDRVDSNQPQHF. The CDR3 DNA reads as TGCAGTTCCATCGACAGGGTTGATAGCAATCAGCCCCAGCATTTT.

The chain links TRBV5-1 to TRBJ2-1, with D perhaps assigned TRBD1 or TRBD2 (5 bases each). This CDR3 has 15 amino acids. V was clipped by 3 bases and J by 0 bases, with 10 bases between them. Germline-derived CDR1 and CDR2 are SGHRS and YFSETQ. The CDR3 nucleotides are TGCGCCAGCAGCTGGGACGGAAACTCCTACAATGAGCAGTTCTTC. Translated, it gives CASSWDGNSYNEQFF.

A few counts support this clonotype. The V call is TRBV20-1, the J call TRBJ2-7, with D uncertain. V lost 0 bases, J lost 0 bases, and 9 bases lay in between. The CDR3 length is 14 residues. Germline V lookup: CDR1 DFQATT, CDR2 SNEGSKA (reference sequence). The CDR3 sequence is CSARDYQSSYEQYF. The CDR3 DNA follows: TGCAGTGCTAGAGATTATCAGAGCTCCTACGAGCAGTACTTC.

The V gene is TRBV12-3 or TRBV12-4, the J gene TRBJ1-1; D uncertain. The V and J ends lost 8 bases and 3 bases respectively, with 25 bases between them. The CDR3 length is 17 residues. The CDR3 region has the DNA TGTGCCAGCGCCGTTGACGCAGGCGGGTTTCGTGACACTGAAGCTTTCTTT. This translates into CASAVDAGGFRDTEAFF.

This clonotype occurred a few times. This chain links TRBV5-1 with TRBJ2-5; D not resolved. The CDR3 is 15 amino acids. Trimming removed 0 bases at V and 0 bases at J, with 9 bases between. The germline V gene encodes CDR1 SGHRS and CDR2 YFSETQ. The CDR3 loop reads CASSLERAHQETQYF. For the CDR3, the DNA is TGCGCCAGCAGCTTGGAAAGAGCCCACCAAGAGACCCAGTACTTC.

The chain combines TRBV6-1 with TRBJ1-2, with 7 bases aligning to TRBD1. This CDR3 spans 17 amino acids. With V trimmed by 7 bases and J by 7 bases, 21 bases remained unmatched. The germline V gene encodes CDR1 MNHNS and CDR2 SASEGT. The CDR3 sequence is CASKHPAGTANLVGYTF. CDR3 nucleotides: TGTGCCAGCAAGCATCCCGCCGGGACAGCGAATTTAGTTGGCTACACCTTC.

This clonotype appeared a few times. This chain links TRBV20-1 with TRBJ2-1; D unresolved. V lost 0 bases and J 7 bases, leaving 16 bases between the germline ends. The CDR3 is made up of 15 amino acids. Per the germline V gene, CDR1 is DFQATT and CDR2 is SNEGSKA (reference sequence). In DNA form, the CDR3 reads TGCAGTGCTAGAGATCCTGCTAGAGTTCCGAATGAGCAGTTCTTC. Amino acids: CSARDPARVPNEQFF.

The chain is built from TRBV20-1 and TRBJ2-1; no definite D call. Germline-derived CDR1 and CDR2 are DFQATT and SNEGSKA (reference sequence). CDR3 length: 11 amino acids. V was cut by 3 bases and J by 8 bases, with 8 bases left in between. CDR3 sequence: CSASLVHEQFF. Written as DNA, the CDR3 is TGCAGTGCTAGTCTAGTCCATGAGCAGTTCTTC.

This chain joins TRBV7-2 and TRBJ2-7; tentative D call: TRBD1 (5 bases). Germline lookup yields CDR1 SGHTA and CDR2 FQGNSA. Between the trimmed V and J ends, which lost 4 bases and 4 bases, there was a span of 17 bases. CDR3 length: 15 residues. CDR3 DNA sequence: TGTGCCAGCAGCTCCGGACACAAGATGTTATACGAGCAGTACTTC. As protein: CASSSGHKMLYEQYF.

The chain has TRBV6-5 and TRBJ1-1; tentatively, D is TRBD1 (5 bases). Trimming pared 0 bases from V and 2 bases from J, leaving 7 bases between. Germline V CDR1 and CDR2: MNHEY, SVGAGI. This CDR3 has 14 amino acids. The CDR3 region has the DNA TGTGCCAGCAGTTACTCGGACATAAACACTGAAGCTTTCTTT. Translating gives CASSYSDINTEAFF.

J is TRBJ2-1 and V is TRBV6-2 or TRBV6-3; D is undetermined. The CDR3 totals 13 residues. V was clipped by 11 bases and J by 10 bases, with 21 bases between them. Germline CDR1 reads MNHEY; CDR2 reads SVGEGT. CDR3 bases: TGTGCCCCCTCGACGCCTCGGCCGAAGGAGCAGTTCTTC. Its translation: CAPSTPRPKEQFF.